This T cell receptor (beta chain) was documented in a study of T cells in localized non-small cell lung cancer. As regards this clone: Its antigen is not known.

The CDR3 contains 12 residues. The V gene's germline CDR1 is GTSNPN and CDR2 SVGIG (reference sequence). V shed 4 bases and J 5 bases; nucleotides not matched to a gene: 4. General study results and limits: Within adjacent lung there appeared a median 57 of the top 100 tumor clones. Longer overall survival was linked to higher blood T cell density. The highest T cell clonality was in uninvolved adjacent lung, above tumor. Only one tumor region went through sequencing, so heterogeneity may still be there.

Clones were read by immunoSEQ multiplex PCR, and TCRdb kept only the in-frame ones, dropping some. The table includes approximately 63,000 clones, roughly 90% detected once. The receptor comes from a man aged 40 to 75 with stage I squamous cell lung carcinoma. Source: peripheral blood, taken before any cancer treatment. The rearrangement joins TRBV30 to TRBJ2-5; 7 bases map to TRBD2. This CDR3 is CAWNPGGETQYF. Written as DNA, the CDR3 is TGTGCCTGGAACCCCGGGGGGGAGACCCAGTACTTC.